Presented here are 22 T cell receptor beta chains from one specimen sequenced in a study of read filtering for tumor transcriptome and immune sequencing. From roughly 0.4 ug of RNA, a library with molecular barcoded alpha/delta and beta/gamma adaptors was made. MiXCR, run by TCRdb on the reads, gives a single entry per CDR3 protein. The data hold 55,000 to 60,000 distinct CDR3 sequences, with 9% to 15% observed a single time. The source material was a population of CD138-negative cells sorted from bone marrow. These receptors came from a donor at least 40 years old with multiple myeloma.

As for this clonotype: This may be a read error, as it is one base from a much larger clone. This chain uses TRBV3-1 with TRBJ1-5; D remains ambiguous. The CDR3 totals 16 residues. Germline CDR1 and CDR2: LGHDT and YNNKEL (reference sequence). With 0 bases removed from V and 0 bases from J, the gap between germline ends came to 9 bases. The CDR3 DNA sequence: TGTGCCAGCAGCCAAGATTTCGGGTGTAGCAATCAGCCCCAGCATTTT. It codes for CASSQDFGCSNQPQHF.

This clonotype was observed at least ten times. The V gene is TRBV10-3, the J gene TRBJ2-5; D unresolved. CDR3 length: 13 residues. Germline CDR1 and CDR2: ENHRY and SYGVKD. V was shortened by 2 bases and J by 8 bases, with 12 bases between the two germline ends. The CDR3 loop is CAISEPLVRTQYF. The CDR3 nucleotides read TGTGCCATCAGTGAGCCCCTTGTGCGAACCCAGTACTTC.

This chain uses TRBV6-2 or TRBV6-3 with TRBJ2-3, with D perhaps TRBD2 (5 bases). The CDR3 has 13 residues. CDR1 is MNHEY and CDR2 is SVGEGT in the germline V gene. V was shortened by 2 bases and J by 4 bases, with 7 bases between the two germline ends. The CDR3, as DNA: TGTGCCAGCAGTTACGCGGGTGCAGATACGCAGTATTTT. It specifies CASSYAGADTQYF.

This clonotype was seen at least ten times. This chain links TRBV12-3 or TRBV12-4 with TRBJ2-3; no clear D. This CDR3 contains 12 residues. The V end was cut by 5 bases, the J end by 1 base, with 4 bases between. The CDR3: CASSPGTDTQYF. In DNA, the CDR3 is TGTGCCAGCAGTCCCGGCACAGATACGCAGTATTTT.

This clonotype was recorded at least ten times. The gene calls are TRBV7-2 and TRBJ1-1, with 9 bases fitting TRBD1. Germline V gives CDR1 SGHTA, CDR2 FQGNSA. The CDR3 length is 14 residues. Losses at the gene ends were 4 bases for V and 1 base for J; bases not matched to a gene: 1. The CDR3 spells CASSWGQGNTEAFF. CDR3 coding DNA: TGTGCCAGCAGCTGGGGACAGGGGAACACTGAAGCTTTCTTT.

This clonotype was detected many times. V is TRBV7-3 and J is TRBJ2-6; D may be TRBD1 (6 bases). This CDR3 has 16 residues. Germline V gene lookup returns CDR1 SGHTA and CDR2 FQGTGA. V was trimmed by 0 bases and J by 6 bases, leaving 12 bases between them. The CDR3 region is CASSLTFRGEANVLTF. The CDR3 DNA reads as TGTGCCAGCAGCTTAACGTTCAGGGGCGAGGCCAACGTCCTGACTTTC.

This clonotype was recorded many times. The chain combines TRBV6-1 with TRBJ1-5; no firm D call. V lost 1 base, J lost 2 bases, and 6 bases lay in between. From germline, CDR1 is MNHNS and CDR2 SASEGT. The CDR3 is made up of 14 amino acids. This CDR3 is CASSEVSGNQPQHF. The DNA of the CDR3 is TGTGCCAGCAGTGAAGTTTCGGGCAATCAGCCCCAGCATTTT.

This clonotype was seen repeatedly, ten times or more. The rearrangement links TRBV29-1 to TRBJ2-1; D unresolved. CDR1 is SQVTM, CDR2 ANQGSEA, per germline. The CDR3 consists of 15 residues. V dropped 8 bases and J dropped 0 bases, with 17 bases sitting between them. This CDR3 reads CSYQRPPSSYNEQFF. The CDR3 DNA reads TGCAGCTACCAGAGGCCACCGAGCTCCTACAATGAGCAGTTCTTC.

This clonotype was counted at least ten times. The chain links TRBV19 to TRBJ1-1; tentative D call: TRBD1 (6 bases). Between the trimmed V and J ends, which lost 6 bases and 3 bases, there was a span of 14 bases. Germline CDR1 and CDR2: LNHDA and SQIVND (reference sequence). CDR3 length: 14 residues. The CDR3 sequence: CASRLIQGYTEAFF. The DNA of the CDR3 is TGTGCCAGTAGACTAATACAGGGCTACACTGAAGCTTTCTTT.

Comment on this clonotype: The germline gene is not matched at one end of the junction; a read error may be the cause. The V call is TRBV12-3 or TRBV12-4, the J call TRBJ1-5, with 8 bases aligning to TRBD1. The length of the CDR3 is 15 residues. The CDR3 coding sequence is TGTGCCGGCAGTTTTGGACAGGGCGTAAGTCAGCCTCAGCATTTT. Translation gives CAGSFGQGVSQPQHF.

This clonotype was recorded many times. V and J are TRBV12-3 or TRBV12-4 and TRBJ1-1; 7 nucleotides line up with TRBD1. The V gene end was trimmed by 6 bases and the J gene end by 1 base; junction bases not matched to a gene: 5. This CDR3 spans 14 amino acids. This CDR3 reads CASREGARNTEAFF. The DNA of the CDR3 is TGTGCCAGCAGGGAGGGGGCGCGGAACACTGAAGCTTTCTTT.

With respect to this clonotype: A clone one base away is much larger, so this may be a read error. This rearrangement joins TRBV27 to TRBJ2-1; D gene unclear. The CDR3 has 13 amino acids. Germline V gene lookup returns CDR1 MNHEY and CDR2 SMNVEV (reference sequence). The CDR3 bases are TGTGCCAGCGGTTTAACCAGATACAATGAGCAGTTCTTC. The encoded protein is CASGLTRYNEQFF.

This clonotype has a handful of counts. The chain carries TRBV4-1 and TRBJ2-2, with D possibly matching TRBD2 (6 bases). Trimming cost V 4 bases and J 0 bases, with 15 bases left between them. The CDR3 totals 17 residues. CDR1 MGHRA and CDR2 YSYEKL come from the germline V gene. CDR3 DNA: TGCGCCAGCAGCCTCCGAATCGGGAGTTCGAACACCGGGGAGCTGTTTTTT. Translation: CASSLRIGSSNTGELFF.

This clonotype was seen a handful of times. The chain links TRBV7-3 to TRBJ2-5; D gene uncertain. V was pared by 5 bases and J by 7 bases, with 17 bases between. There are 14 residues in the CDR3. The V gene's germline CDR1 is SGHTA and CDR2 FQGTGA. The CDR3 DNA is TGTGCCAGCAGCCCGTTTTTGGTAACCGGGACCCAGTACTTC. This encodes CASSPFLVTGTQYF.

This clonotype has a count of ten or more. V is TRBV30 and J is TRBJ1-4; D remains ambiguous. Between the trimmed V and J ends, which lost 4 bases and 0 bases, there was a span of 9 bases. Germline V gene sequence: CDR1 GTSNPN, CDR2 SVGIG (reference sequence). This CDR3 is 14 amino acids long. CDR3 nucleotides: TGTGCCTGGACCGACGGCGCAACTAATGAAAAACTGTTTTTT. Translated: CAWTDGATNEKLFF.

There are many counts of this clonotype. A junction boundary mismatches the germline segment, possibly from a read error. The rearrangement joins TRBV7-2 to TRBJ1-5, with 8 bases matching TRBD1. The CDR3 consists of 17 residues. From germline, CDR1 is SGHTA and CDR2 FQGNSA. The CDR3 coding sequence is TGTGCCAGCAGCCATACAACCATCCGGGACAGGCATCAGCCCCAGCGTTTT. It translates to CASSHTTIRDRHQPQRF.

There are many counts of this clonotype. This chain's CDR3 is CASSLDRREQFF. CDR3 nucleotide sequence: TGTGCCAGCAGCTTAGATAGAAGGGAGCAGTTCTTC. V and J are TRBV11-2 and TRBJ2-1, with unresolved D. This CDR3 region has 12 residues. The germline V and J ends were trimmed by 0 bases and 10 bases, with 7 bases remaining between them. Germline V gene data show CDR1 as SGHAT and CDR2 as FQNNGV.

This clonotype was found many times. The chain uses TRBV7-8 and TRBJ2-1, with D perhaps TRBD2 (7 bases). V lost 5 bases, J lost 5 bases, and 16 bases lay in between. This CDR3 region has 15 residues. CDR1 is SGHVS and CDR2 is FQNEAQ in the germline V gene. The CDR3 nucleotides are TGTGCCAGCAGCAACGTGAGGGGGGGCGACAATGAGCAGTTCTTC. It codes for CASSNVRGGDNEQFF.

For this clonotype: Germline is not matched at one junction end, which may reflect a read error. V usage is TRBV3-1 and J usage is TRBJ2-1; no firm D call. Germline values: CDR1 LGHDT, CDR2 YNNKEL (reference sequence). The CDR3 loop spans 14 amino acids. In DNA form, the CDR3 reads TGTGCCAGCAGCCTTGCCAAGGCCCACAATGAGCAGCTCTTC. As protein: CASSLAKAHNEQLF.

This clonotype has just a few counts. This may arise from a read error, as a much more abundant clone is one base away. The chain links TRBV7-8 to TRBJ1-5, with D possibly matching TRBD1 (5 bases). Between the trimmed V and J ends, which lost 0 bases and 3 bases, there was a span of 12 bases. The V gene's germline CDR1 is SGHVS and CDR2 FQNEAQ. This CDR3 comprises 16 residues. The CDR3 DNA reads TGTGCCAGCAGCTTAGCCGGGGCAGGGAACAATCAGCCCCAGCATTTT. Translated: CASSLAGAGNNQPQHF. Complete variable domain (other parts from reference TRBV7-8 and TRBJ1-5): GAGVSQSPRYKVAKRGQDVALRCDPISGHVSLFWYQQALGQGPEFLTYFQNEAQLDKSGLPSDRFFAERPEGSVSTLKIQRTQQEDSAVYLCASSLAGAGNNQPQHFGDGTRLSIL.

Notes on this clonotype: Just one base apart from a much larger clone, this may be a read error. CDR3 sequence reads: CASSLVPSGGSGGYTF. CDR3 sequence (DNA): TGTGCCAGCAGCTTAGTTCCGTCCGGGGGCTCCGGAGGCTACACCTTC. This chain joins TRBV7-2 and TRBJ1-2; TRBD1 might be the D (6 bases). The CDR3 totals 16 residues. The germline V gene encodes CDR1 SGHTA and CDR2 FQGNSA. V gave up 1 base and J gave up 8 bases, with 20 bases separating them.

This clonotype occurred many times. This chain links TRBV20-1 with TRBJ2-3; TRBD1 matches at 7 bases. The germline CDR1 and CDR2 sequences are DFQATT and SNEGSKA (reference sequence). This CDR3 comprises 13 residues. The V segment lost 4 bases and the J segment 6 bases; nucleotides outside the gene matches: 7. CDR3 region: CSAKTQGPDTQYF. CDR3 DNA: TGCAGTGCTAAAACACAGGGGCCCGATACGCAGTATTTT.